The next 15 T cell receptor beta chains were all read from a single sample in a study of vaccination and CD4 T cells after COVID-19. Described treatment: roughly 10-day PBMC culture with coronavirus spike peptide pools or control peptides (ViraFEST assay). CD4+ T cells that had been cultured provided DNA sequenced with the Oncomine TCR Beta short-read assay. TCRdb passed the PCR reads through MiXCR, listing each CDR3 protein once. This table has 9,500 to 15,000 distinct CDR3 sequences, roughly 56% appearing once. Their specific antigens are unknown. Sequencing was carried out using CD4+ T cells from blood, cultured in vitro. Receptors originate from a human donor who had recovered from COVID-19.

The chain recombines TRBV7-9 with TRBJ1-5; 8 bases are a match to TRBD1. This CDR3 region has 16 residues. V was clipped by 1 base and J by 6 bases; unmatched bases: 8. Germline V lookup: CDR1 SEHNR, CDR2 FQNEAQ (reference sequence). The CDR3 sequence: CASSLVSGGELQPQHF. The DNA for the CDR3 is TGTGCCAGCAGCTTAGTCTCAGGGGGCGAGCTTCAGCCCCAGCATTTT.

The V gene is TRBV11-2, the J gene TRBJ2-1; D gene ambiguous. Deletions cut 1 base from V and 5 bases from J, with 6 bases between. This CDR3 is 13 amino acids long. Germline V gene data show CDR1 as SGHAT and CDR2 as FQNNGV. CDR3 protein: CASSLGPNNEQFF. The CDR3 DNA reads TGTGCCAGCAGCTTAGGTCCGAACAATGAGCAGTTCTTC.

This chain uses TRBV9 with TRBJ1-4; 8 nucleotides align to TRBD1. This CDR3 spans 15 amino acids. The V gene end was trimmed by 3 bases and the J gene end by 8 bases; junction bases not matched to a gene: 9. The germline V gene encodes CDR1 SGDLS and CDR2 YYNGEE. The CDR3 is CASSARTGLGEKLFF. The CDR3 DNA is TGTGCCAGCAGCGCAAGGACAGGGCTGGGGGAAAAACTGTTTTTT. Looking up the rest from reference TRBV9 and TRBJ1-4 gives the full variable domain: DSGVTQTPKHLITATGQRVTLRCSPRSGDLSVYWYQQSLDQGLQFLIQYYNGEERAKGNILERFSAQQFPDLHSELNLSSLELGDSALYFCASSARTGLGEKLFFGSGTQLSVL.

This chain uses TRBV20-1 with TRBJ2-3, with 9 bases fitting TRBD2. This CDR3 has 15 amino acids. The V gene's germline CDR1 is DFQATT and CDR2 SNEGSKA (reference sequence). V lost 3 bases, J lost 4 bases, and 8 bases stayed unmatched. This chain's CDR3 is CSASLREGPSDTQYF. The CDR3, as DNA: TGCAGTGCTAGTTTGCGGGAGGGCCCCTCAGATACGCAGTATTTT.

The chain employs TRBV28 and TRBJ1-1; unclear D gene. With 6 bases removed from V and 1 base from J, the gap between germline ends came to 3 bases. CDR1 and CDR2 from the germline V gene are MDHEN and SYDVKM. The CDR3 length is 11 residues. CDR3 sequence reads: CASRGNTEAFF. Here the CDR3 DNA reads TGTGCCAGCAGAGGGAACACTGAAGCTTTCTTT.

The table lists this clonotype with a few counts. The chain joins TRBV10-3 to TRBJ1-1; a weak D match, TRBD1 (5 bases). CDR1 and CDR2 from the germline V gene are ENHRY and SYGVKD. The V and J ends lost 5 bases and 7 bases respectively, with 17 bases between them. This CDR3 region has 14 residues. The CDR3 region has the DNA TGTGCCATCAGTATGTTGGGGCAGCAAAATGAAGCTTTCTTT. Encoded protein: CAISMLGQQNEAFF.

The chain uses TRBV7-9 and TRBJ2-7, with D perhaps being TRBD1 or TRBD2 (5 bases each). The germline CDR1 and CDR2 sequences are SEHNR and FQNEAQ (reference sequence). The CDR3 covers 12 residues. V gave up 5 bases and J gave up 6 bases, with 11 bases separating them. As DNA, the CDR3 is TGTGCCAGCAGCGTCGGGACGTCCGAGCAGTACTTC. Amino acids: CASSVGTSEQYF.

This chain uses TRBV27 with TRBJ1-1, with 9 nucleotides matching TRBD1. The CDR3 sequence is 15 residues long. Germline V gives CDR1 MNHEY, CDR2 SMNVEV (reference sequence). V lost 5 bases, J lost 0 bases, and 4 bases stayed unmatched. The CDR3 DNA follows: TGTGCCAGCAGTCCAGGACAGGGGTTGAACACTGAAGCTTTCTTT. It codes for CASSPGQGLNTEAFF.

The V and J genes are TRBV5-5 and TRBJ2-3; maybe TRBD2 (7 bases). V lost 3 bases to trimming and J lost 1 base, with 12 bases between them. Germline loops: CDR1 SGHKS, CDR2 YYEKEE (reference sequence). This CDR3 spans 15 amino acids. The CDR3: CASSWGGGGTDTQYF. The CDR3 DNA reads TGTGCCAGCAGCTGGGGAGGGGGGGGCACAGATACGCAGTATTTT.

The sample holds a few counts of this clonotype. The CDR3 DNA reads TGTGCCAGCAGTTTAAGCTATCCGGGACAGGTCAATCAGCCCCAGCATTTT. Its translation is CASSLSYPGQVNQPQHF. The J gene is TRBJ1-5, the V gene TRBV12-3 or TRBV12-4; the match to TRBD1 covers 8 bases. V was clipped by 2 bases and J by 3 bases; unmatched bases: 9. The length of the CDR3 is 17 residues.

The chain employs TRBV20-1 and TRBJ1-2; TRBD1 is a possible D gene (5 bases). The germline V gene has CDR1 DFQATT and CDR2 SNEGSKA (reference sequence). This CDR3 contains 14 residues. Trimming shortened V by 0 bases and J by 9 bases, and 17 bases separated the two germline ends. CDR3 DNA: TGCAGTGCTAGAGAGAATACAGGTGGTATGAGCTACACCTTC. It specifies CSARENTGGMSYTF.

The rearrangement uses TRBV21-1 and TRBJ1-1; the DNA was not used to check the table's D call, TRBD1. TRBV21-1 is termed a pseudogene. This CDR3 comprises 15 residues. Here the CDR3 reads CASSRIRGTGSEAFF. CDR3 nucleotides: TGTGCCAGCAGTCGGATACGTGGGACAGGGAGTGAAGCTTTCTTT.

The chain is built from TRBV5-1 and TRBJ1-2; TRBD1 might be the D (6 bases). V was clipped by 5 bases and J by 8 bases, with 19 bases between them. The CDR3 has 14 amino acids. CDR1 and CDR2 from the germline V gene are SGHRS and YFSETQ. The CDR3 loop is CASSDPGGHLGYTF. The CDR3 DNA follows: TGCGCCAGCAGTGACCCCGGGGGACATCTGGGCTACACCTTC.

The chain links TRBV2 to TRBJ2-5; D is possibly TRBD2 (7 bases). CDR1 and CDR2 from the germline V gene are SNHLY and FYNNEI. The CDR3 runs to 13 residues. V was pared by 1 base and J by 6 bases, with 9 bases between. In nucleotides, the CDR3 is TGTGCCAGCAGTGAAGGGGGGGGGCAGACCCAGTACTTC. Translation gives CASSEGGGQTQYF.

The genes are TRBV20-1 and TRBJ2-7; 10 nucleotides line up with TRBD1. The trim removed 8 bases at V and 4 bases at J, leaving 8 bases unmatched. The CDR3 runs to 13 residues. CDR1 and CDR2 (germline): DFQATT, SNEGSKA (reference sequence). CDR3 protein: CSRTGTGVYEQYF. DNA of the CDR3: TGCAGTCGAACCGGGACAGGGGTATACGAGCAGTACTTC.